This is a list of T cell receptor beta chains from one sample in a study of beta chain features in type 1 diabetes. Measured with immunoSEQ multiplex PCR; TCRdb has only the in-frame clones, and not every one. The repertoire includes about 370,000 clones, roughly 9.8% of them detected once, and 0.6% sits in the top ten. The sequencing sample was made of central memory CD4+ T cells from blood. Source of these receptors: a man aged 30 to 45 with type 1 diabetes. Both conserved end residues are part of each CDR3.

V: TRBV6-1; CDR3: CASSETWSDGTQYF
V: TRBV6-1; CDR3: CASSPQGANQPQHF
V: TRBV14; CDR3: CASSQDWGLRNEQFF
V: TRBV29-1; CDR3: CSVVVWGAEAFF
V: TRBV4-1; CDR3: CASSQDSAGGNTIYF
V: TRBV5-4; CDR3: CASSLDSTGGYTF
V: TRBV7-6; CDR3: CASSFLGLGTGELFF
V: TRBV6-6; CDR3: CASSYSAFTEAFF
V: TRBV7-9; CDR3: CASSPTDETQYF
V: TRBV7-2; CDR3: CASSLGGTANTEAFF
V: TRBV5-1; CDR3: CASSADWRELFF
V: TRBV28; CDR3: CASRDPGQGGTEAFF
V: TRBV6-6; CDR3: CASALSEGGITEAFF
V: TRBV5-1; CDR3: CASSLMGVDNTNEQFF
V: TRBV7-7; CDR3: CASSLGGGGGSYEQYF
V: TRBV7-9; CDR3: CASSPNDFYEQYF
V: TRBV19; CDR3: CASSPQVGGGDTQYF
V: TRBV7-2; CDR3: CASSWLSTNEKLFF
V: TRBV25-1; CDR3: CASSESPTGLRTYEQYF
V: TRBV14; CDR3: CASSSYISYEQYF
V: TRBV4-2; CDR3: CASSQVTSGSVETQYF
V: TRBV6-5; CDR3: CASRERGYEQYF
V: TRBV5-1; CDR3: CASSLLNEQYF
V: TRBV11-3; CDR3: CASSLGPAAYEQYF
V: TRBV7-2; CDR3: CASSWRGANVLTF
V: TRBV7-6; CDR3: CASSQGQGGINQPQHF
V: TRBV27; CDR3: CASSFFNQPQHF
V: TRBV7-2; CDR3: CASSLQRERETQYF
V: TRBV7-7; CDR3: CASSKRAGTGNEQFF
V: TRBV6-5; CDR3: CASSPPEKSQPQHF
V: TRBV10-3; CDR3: CAISDSRAGINEQFF
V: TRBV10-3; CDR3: CAISVLAGGKTYNEQFF
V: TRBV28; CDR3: CASSLREGDIVSNQPQHF
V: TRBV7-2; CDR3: CASSLGGGETQYF
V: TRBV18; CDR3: CASSQSSFDNTGELFF
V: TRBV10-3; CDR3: CAIRERKTQYF
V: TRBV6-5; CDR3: CASTLRQGAIEQFF
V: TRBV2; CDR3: CASSYQRDSVAYEQYF
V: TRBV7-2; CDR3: CASMGATGFYEQYF
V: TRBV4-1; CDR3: CASSQDREIGYGYTF
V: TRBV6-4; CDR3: CASSPDRGSYGYTF
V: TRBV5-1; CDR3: CASSWGQALAYEQYF
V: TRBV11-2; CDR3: CASSGGDQPQHF
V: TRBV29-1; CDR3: CSVRRQGNTEAFF
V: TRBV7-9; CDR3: CASTQWTSGSSSTDTQYF
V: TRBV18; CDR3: CASSMVNEQFF
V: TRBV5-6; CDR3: CASSFFGESTDTQYF
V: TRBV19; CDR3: CASTTPGQGNQPQHF
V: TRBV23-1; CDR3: CASSLSPFDRQPQHF
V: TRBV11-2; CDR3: CASTDPGGAGSTGELFF
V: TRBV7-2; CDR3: CASRPLGETQYF
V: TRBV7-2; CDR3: CASSPRLVTGELFF
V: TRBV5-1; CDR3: CASSVVGQNRNEQFF
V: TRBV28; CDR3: CASSLARGYSYEQYF
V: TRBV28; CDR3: CASSLTGPYEQYF
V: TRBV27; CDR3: CASSDRGYTQYF
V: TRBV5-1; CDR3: CASSLVASGGQETQYF
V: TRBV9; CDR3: CASSVRDGGEAFF
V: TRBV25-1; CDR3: CASSPPSHGFNTIYF